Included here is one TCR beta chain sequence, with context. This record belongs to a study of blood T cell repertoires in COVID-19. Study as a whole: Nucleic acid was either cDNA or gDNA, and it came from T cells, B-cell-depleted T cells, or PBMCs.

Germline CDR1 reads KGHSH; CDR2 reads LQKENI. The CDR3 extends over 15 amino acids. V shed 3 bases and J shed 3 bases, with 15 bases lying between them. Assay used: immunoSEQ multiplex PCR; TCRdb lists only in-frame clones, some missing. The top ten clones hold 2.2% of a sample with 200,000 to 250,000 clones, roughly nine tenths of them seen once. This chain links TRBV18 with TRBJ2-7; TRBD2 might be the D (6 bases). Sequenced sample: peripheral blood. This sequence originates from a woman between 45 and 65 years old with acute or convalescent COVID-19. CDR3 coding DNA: TGTGCCAGCTCACCGGCGGGATCGGCCCTCTACGAGCAGTACTTC. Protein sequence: CASSPAGSALYEQYF.